The rows below give T cell receptor beta chains drawn from one sample of a study of blood T cell repertoires in COVID-19. TCRdb's table, derived via immunoSEQ multiplex PCR, lists solely in-frame clones and lacks some. The sample lists approximately 150,000 clones, around 86% occurring once. Sequences were obtained from peripheral blood. The receptors stem from an elderly woman with COVID-19, enrolled during active disease. Both conserved end residues are part of each CDR3. The D gene is left open where the match is weak. Clone size is not always given. Where it is, it says once, few, many or a class for expanded clones.

abundance,j_gene,v_gene,d_gene,CDR3nt,CDR3aa
NA,TRBJ2-1,TRBV28,TRBD1,TGTGCCAGCAGTTTCCCCGGGACAGGCGTAGTCAATGAGCAGTTCTTC,CASSFPGTGVVNEQFF
NA,TRBJ1-5,TRBV28,NA,TGTGCCAGCAGTTTAGTTCGTCAGCCCCAGCATTTT,CASSLVRQPQHF
once,TRBJ2-3,TRBV7-9,TRBD2,TGTGCCAGCAGCTTCAGCGGGATGGCTAGCACAGATACGCAGTATTTT,CASSFSGMASTDTQYF
NA,TRBJ2-5,TRBV15,NA,TGTGCCACCAGCAGAGACTTCCAAGAGACCCAGTACTTC,CATSRDFQETQYF
few,TRBJ2-5,TRBV6-5,NA,TGTGCCAGCCGGAGGGGCCCAGAGACCCAGTACTTC,CASRRGPETQYF
NA,TRBJ1-4,TRBV12-3/TRBV12-4,NA,TGTGCCAGCAGTGGGCCTAATGAAAAACTGTTTTTT,CASSGPNEKLFF
NA,TRBJ2-3,TRBV28,NA,TGTGCCAGCAGTAATCAGGGCGGCACAGATACGCAGTATTTT,CASSNQGGTDTQYF
NA,TRBJ2-1,TRBV27,TRBD1,TGTGCCAGCAGCCGTTACTTAGACAGGGGGACGAATGAGCAGTTCTTC,CASSRYLDRGTNEQFF
NA,TRBJ2-3,TRBV28,TRBD1,TGTGCCAGCAGTTCCACCGGGACAGGGAATACGCAGTATTTT,CASSSTGTGNTQYF
NA,TRBJ2-7,TRBV6-2/TRBV6-3,NA,TGTGCCAGCAGTTACGAGGAGGCATCGACCTACGAGCAGTACTTC,CASSYEEASTYEQYF
few,TRBJ1-4,TRBV28,TRBD1,TGTGCCAGCAGACCCACAGGGGCCACTAATGAAAAACTGTTTTTT,CASRPTGATNEKLFF
NA,TRBJ1-1,TRBV5-4,TRBD1,TGTGCCAGCAGCCGACAGGGGGCAAGAACTGAAGCTTTCTTT,CASSRQGARTEAFF
NA,TRBJ2-3,TRBV5-1,NA,TGCGCCAGCAGCGAGGGAAGCACAGATACGCAGTATTTT,CASSEGSTDTQYF
NA,TRBJ1-2,TRBV19,TRBD1,TGTGCCAGTAACCCTGGACAGGGTACAAGTAGCTACACCTTC,CASNPGQGTSSYTF
NA,TRBJ2-1,TRBV2,TRBD2,TGTGCCAGCAGTGCCGGGACTAGCGGTAATGAGCAGTTCTTC,CASSAGTSGNEQFF
NA,TRBJ1-1,TRBV6-5,NA,TGTGCCAGCAGACAGCTTATGAACACTGAAGCTTTCTTT,CASRQLMNTEAFF
NA,TRBJ1-3,TRBV3-1/TRBV3-2,NA,TGTGCCAGCAGCCAAGCAATTTCCCAGGCCTACTCTGGAAACACCATATATTTT,CASSQAISQAYSGNTIYF
NA,TRBJ2-2,TRBV5-1,NA,TGCGCCAGCAGTATGACGGTCTCGGGTTCGAACACCGGGGAGCTGTTTTTT,CASSMTVSGSNTGELFF
NA,TRBJ2-5,TRBV9,NA,TGTGCCAGCAGCGTAGGGGCAGTCCCGGAGACCCAGTACTTC,CASSVGAVPETQYF
once,TRBJ2-5,TRBV18,TRBD2,TGTGCCAGCTCCCTGGTACTAGCGGGAGGCCAAGAGACCCAGTACTTC,CASSLVLAGGQETQYF
NA,TRBJ1-2,TRBV24-1,TRBD1,TGTGCCACCAGAAGAGGACAGGGAGGCGGCTACACCTTC,CATRRGQGGGYTF
NA,TRBJ2-7,TRBV28,NA,TGTGCCAGCAGTTTAGGCTCCGCTAGCGAGGGTTCCTACGAGCAGTACTTC,CASSLGSASEGSYEQYF
NA,TRBJ2-5,TRBV7-9,TRBD2,TGTGCCAGCAGCGCAGGACTAGTCAATAAAGAGACCCAGTACTTC,CASSAGLVNKETQYF
NA,TRBJ1-5,TRBV20-1,NA,TGCAGTGCTAGTGCCGGGAATAGCAATCAGCCCCAGCATTTT,CSASAGNSNQPQHF
NA,TRBJ1-2,TRBV4-1,TRBD1,TGCGCCAGCAGCCAAGGAGGGACAGGCACAAATGGCTACACCTTC,CASSQGGTGTNGYTF
NA,TRBJ1-1,TRBV28,TRBD1,TGTGCCAGCAGTTTAAAGGGACAGGGAGCTTTCTTT,CASSLKGQGAFF
NA,TRBJ1-4,TRBV4-2,NA,TGTGCCAGCAGCCAAGGACAGGAGAATGAAAAACTGTTTTTT,CASSQGQENEKLFF
NA,TRBJ2-1,TRBV21-1,NA,TGTGCCAGCGGGACAGGCGGTGAGCAGTTCTTC,CASGTGGEQFF
few,TRBJ1-2,TRBV12-2,NA,TGTGCAAGTCGCTTAGCTCGGACTCGTCGACCTAACTATGGCTACACCTTC,CASRLARTRRPNYGYTF
few,TRBJ2-1,TRBV21-1,NA,TGTGCCAGCAGCAAGGACTCCGCCTCTTCTTTCTCCTACAATGAGCAGTTCTTC,CASSKDSASSFSYNEQFF
NA,TRBJ1-2,TRBV28,TRBD1,TGTGCCAGCAGTTTTTTAGGGGGCCCATCCTATGGCTACACCTTC,CASSFLGGPSYGYTF
NA,TRBJ1-6,TRBV5-1,NA,TGCGCCAGCAGCTTGTTCTGGGGGCGAGGATCACCCCTCCACTTT,CASSLFWGRGSPLHF
once,TRBJ2-7,TRBV2,NA,TGTGCCAGCAGTGAGCCGGGAGTCAGCTACGAGCAGTACTTC,CASSEPGVSYEQYF
NA,TRBJ1-3,TRBV9,NA,TGTGCCAGCAGCGTAGGCGGGCCGGGAGGAAACACCATATATTTT,CASSVGGPGGNTIYF
NA,TRBJ1-1,TRBV18,TRBD1,TGTGCCAGCTCACCACTAAGAGACAGGGGCATGAACACTGAAGCTTTCTTT,CASSPLRDRGMNTEAFF
NA,TRBJ2-2,TRBV10-3,TRBD2,TGTGCCATCAGTATAGCGGGACTACCGAACACCGGGGAGCTGTTTTTT,CAISIAGLPNTGELFF
NA,TRBJ2-1,TRBV4-2,TRBD2,TGTGCCAGCAGCCAAGGGCGTAGCGGGATGGAGCAGTTCTTC,CASSQGRSGMEQFF
NA,TRBJ1-1,TRBV10-3,NA,TGTGCCATCAGGAGGGACATTGGGAACACTGAAGCTTTCTTT,CAIRRDIGNTEAFF
NA,TRBJ1-4,TRBV2,NA,TGTGCCAGCAGTGAGGCTTCAACTAATGAAAAACTGTTTTTT,CASSEASTNEKLFF
NA,TRBJ1-5,TRBV4-1,NA,TGCGCCAGCAGCCAAGTCTTTCCGGGGGAGGGCAATCAGCCCCAGCATTTT,CASSQVFPGEGNQPQHF
NA,TRBJ2-1,TRBV28,NA,TGTGCCAGCAGCCCAACGACTCGCCTCGAGGGCGGCGATGAGCAGTTCTTC,CASSPTTRLEGGDEQFF
NA,TRBJ2-3,TRBV6-6,NA,TGTGCCAGCAGTTACTCGGGAGCGATTAGCACAGATACGCAGTATTTT,CASSYSGAISTDTQYF
NA,TRBJ1-1,TRBV15,TRBD1,TGTGCCACCAGCAGTCCTACGCTGGGACAGGGTCGAGCTTTCTTT,CATSSPTLGQGRAFF
NA,TRBJ2-1,TRBV7-2,TRBD2,TGTGCCAGCAGCTTGATTAGGCTAGCGGGGGCTCATGAGCAGTTCTTC,CASSLIRLAGAHEQFF
NA,TRBJ2-7,TRBV10-3,NA,TGTGCCATCAGGGGCTTCAGCTCCTACGAGCAGTACTTC,CAIRGFSSYEQYF
many,TRBJ2-2,TRBV4-3,TRBD1,TGCGCCAGCAGCCTAAGGGCCTGGACAGGGGAGAACACCGGGGAGCTGTTTTTT,CASSLRAWTGENTGELFF
once,TRBJ1-1,TRBV19,TRBD1,TGTGCCAGTAGTATCCAGGGGGCGGTGAACACTGAAGCTTTCTTT,CASSIQGAVNTEAFF
NA,TRBJ1-5,TRBV7-2,TRBD1,TGTGCCAGCAGCCCGACAGGGGTAGGCAATCAGCCCCAGCATTTT,CASSPTGVGNQPQHF
NA,TRBJ2-1,TRBV5-4,TRBD2,TGTGCCAGCAGCTCTAGACTAGCGGGAGGGAGCTCCTACAATGAGCAGTTCTTC,CASSSRLAGGSSYNEQFF
NA,TRBJ2-7,TRBV19,TRBD1,TGTGCCAGTAAGGGGACAGGGGCCGACGAGCAGTACTTC,CASKGTGADEQYF
NA,TRBJ2-5,TRBV20-1,NA,TGCAGTGCTAGAAACAGGGAGACCCAGTACTTC,CSARNRETQYF
NA,TRBJ2-7,TRBV6-5,TRBD1,TGTGCCAGCAGGATCGCGGGACAGGTCCCCTACGAGCAGTACTTC,CASRIAGQVPYEQYF
NA,TRBJ1-4,TRBV5-4,NA,TGTGCCAGCAGCTTGGAGGGGGGGGAAAAACTGTTTTTT,CASSLEGGEKLFF
NA,TRBJ2-2,TRBV5-1,NA,TGCGCCAGCAGCTTGGTAACTAGCTATTCCGGGGAGCTGTTTTTT,CASSLVTSYSGELFF
once,TRBJ2-7,TRBV5-6,TRBD2,TGTGCCAGCAGCTGGGAGGGATTATCCTACGAGCAGTACTTC,CASSWEGLSYEQYF